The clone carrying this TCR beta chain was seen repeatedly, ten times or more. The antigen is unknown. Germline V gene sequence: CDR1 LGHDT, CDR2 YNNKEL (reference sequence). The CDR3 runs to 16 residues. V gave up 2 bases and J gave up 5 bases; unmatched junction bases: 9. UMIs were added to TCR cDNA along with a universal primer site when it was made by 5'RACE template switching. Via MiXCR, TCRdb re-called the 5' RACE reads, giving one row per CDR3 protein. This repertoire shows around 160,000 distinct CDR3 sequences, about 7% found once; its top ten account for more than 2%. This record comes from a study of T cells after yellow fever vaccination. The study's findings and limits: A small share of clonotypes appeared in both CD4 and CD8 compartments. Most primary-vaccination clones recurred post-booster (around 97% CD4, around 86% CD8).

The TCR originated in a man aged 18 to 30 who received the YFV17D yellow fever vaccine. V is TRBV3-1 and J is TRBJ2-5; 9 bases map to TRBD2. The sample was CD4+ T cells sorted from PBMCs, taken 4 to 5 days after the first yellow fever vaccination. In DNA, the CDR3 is TGTGCCAGCAGCCAAACCGGGCGGGGGGGTTTGGAGACCCAGTACTTC. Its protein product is CASSQTGRGGLETQYF.